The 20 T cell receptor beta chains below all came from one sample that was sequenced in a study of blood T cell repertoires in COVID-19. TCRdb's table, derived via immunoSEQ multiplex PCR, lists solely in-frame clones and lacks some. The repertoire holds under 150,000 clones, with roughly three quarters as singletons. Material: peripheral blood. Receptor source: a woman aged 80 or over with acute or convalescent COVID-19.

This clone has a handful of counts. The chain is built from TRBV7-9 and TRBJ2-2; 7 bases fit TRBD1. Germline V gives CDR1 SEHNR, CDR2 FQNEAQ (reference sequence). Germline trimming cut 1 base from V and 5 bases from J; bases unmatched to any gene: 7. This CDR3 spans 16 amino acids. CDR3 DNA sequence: TGTGCCAGCAGCTTAGTTGGTAACAGGGGAACCGGGGAGCTGTTTTTT. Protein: CASSLVGNRGTGELFF.

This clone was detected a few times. In DNA, the CDR3 is TGTGCCAGCAGCTTAGTTCAGGCGGGGGGGCCACGCAATGAGCAGTTCTTC. Its protein product is CASSLVQAGGPRNEQFF. The gene calls are TRBV11-2 and TRBJ2-1; 9 bases line up with TRBD2. The CDR3 totals 17 residues. Germline V gene lookup returns CDR1 SGHAT and CDR2 FQNNGV. V shed 1 base and J 6 bases; nucleotides not matched to a gene: 10.

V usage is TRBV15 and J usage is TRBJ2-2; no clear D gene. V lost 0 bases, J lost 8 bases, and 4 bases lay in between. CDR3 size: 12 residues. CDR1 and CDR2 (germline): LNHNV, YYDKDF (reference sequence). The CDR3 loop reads CATSRDQGELFF. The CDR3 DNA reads TGTGCCACCAGCAGAGATCAAGGGGAGCTGTTTTTT. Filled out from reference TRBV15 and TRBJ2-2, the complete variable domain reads DAMVIQNPRYQVTQFGKPVTLSCSQTLNHNVMYWYQQKSSQAPKLLFHYYDKDFNNEADTPDNFQSRRPNTSFCFLDIRSPGLGDTAMYLCATSRDQGELFFGEGSRLTVL.

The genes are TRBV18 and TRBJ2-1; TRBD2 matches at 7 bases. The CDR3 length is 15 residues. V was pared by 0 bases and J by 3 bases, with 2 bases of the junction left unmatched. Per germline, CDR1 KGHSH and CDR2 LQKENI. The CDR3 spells CASSPPGRVYNEQFF. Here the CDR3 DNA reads TGTGCCAGCTCACCACCGGGGAGGGTCTACAATGAGCAGTTCTTC.

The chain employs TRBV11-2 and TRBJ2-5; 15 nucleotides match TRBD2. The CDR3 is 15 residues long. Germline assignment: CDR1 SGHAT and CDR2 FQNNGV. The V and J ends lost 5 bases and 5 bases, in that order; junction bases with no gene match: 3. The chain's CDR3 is CASSTGTSGGETQYF. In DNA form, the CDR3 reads TGTGCCAGCAGCACGGGGACTAGCGGGGGGGAGACCCAGTACTTC.

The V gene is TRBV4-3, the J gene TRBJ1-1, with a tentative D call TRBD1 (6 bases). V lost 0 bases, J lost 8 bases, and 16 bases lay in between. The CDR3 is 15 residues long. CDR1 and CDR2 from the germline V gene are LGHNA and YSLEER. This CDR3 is CASSQDGAGEVEAFF. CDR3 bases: TGCGCCAGCAGCCAAGATGGGGCAGGGGAAGTAGAAGCTTTCTTT.

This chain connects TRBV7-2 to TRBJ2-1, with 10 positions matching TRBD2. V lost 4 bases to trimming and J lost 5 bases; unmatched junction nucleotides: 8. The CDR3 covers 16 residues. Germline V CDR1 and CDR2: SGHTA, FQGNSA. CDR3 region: CASSSPGTSVDNEQFF. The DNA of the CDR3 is TGTGCCAGCAGCTCACCCGGGACTAGCGTCGACAATGAGCAGTTCTTC.

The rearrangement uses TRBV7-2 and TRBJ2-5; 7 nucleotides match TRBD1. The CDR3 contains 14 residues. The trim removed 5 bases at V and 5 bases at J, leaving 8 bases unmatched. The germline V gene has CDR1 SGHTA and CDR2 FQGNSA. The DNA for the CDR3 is TGTGCCAGCAGCCAGGACAGGACCGAGGAGACCCAGTACTTC. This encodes CASSQDRTEETQYF.

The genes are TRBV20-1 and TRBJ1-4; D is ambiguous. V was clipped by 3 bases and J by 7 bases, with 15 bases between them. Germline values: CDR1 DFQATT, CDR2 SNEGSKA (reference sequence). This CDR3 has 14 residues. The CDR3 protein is CSASSGGSGEKLFF. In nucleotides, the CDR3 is TGCAGTGCTAGTAGTGGCGGGAGCGGTGAAAAACTGTTTTTT.

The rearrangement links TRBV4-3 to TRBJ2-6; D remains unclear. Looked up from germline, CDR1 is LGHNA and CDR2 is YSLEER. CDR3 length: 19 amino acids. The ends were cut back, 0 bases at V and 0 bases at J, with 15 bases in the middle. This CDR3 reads CASSQDVGAGNSGANVLTF. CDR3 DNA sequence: TGCGCCAGCAGCCAAGATGTGGGCGCAGGCAACTCTGGGGCCAACGTCCTGACTTTC.

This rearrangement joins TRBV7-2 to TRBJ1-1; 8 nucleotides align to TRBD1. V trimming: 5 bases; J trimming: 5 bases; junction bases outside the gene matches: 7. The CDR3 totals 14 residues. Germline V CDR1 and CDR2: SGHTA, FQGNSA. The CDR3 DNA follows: TGTGCCAGCAGCGAAATGACAGGGGTAACTGAAGCTTTCTTT. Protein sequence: CASSEMTGVTEAFF.

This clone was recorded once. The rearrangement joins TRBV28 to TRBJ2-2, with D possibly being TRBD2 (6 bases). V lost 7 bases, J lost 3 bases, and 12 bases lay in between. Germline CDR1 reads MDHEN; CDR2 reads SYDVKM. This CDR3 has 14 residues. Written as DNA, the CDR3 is TGTGCCAGCACTAGCGTTGTGCACACCGGGGAGCTGTTTTTT. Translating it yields CASTSVVHTGELFF.

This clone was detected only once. In nucleotides, the CDR3 is TGCAGCGTTGTGGAGGGGACTGGTGGAAACACCATATATTTT. Translation gives CSVVEGTGGNTIYF. The chain couples TRBV29-1 to TRBJ1-3, with D maybe TRBD1 (5 bases). Deletions cut 4 bases from V and 3 bases from J, with 13 bases between. The CDR3 sequence is 14 residues long. In germline, CDR1 is SQVTM, CDR2 ANQGSEA.

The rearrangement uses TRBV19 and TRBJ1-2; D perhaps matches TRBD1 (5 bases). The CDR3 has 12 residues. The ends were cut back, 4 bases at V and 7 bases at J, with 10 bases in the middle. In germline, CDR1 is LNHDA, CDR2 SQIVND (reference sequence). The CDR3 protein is CASSTSRAGYTF. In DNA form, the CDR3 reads TGTGCCAGTAGTACGAGCAGGGCTGGCTACACCTTC.

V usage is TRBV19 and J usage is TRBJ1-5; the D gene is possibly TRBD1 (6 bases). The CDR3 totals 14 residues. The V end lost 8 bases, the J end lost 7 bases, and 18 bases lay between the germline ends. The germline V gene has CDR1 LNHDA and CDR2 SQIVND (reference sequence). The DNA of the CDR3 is TGTGCCAGTCAAGAATCAGGGGCGAGGCAGCCCCAGCATTTT. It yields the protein CASQESGARQPQHF.

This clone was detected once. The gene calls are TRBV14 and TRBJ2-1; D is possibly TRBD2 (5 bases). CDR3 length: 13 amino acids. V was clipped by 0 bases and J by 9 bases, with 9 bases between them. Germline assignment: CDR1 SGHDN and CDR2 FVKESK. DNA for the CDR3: TGTGCCAGCAGCCAAGATCTTGAGGGTGAGCAGTTCTTC. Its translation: CASSQDLEGEQFF.

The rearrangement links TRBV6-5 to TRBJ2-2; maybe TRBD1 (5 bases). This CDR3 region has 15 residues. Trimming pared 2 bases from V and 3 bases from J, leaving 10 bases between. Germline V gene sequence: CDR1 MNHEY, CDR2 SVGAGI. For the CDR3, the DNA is TGTGCCAGCAGTTACAGGGGCGCCGACACCGGGGAGCTGTTTTTT. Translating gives CASSYRGADTGELFF.

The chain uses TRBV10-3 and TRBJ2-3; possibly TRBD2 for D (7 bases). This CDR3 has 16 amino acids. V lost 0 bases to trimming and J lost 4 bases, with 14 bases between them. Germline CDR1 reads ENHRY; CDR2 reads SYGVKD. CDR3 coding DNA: TGTGCCATCAGTGAGTCGGGGGGCGGGGGCCCAGATACGCAGTATTTT. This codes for CAISESGGGGPDTQYF.

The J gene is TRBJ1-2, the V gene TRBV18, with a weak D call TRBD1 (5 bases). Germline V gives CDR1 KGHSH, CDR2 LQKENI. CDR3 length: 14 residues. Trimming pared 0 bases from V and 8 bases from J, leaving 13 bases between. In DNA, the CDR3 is TGTGCCAGCTCACCACCGGGGCGGGGGTCAGGCTACACCTTC. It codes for CASSPPGRGSGYTF.

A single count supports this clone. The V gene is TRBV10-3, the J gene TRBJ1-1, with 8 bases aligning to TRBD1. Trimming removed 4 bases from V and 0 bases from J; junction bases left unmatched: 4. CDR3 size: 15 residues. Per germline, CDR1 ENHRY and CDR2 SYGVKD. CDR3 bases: TGTGCCATCAGTGTTAGACAGGGGCTGAACACTGAAGCTTTCTTT. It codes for CAISVRQGLNTEAFF.